This TCR beta chain was identified during a study of cytomegalovirus exposure and HLA in healthy donors. PCR was performed using 60 Vbeta and 13 Jbeta primers. Clones were sequenced by immunoSEQ multiplex PCR, and TCRdb holds only the in-frame ones, with some missing. Of about 170,000 clones listed, 80% are singletons. The CDR3 has 14 residues. The ends lost 5 bases at V and 8 bases at J; junction bases unmatched: 3. Per germline, CDR1 LNHDA and CDR2 SQIVND (reference sequence). Sequenced input: PBMCs. This chain uses TRBV19 with TRBJ2-1; 13 bases match TRBD2. The clonotype comes from a woman aged 45-65 years in good health and CMV-seropositive. Written as DNA, the CDR3 is TGTGCCAGTAGTCGGACTAGCGGGAGCCATGAGCAGTTCTTC. Translation gives CASSRTSGSHEQFF.